Sequencing of this T cell receptor (beta chain) was carried out in a study of OX40 agonist ivuxolimab in advanced cancers. The data were produced by immunoSEQ multiplex PCR, yet TCRdb's version contains in-frame clones alone and is incomplete. The sample carries some 96,000 clones, about 79% recorded once. The ends lost 3 bases at V and 1 base at J; junction bases unmatched: 9. The CDR3 spans 17 residues. Germline-derived CDR1 and CDR2 are SGHNT and YYREEE (reference sequence). Only a few counts were recorded for this clone. The rearrangement joins TRBV5-4 to TRBJ2-7; 11 bases line up with TRBD1. Sequenced here: CD4+ or CD8+ T cells sorted from blood, sampled in a trial of the OX40 agonist ivuxolimab. The TCR comes from an adult with an advanced solid tumor such as melanoma, head and neck, liver or kidney cancer. CDR3 loop: CASSSGQGALSSYEQYF. CDR3 nucleotide sequence: TGTGCCAGCAGCTCCGGACAGGGGGCCTTATCGTCCTACGAGCAGTACTTC.